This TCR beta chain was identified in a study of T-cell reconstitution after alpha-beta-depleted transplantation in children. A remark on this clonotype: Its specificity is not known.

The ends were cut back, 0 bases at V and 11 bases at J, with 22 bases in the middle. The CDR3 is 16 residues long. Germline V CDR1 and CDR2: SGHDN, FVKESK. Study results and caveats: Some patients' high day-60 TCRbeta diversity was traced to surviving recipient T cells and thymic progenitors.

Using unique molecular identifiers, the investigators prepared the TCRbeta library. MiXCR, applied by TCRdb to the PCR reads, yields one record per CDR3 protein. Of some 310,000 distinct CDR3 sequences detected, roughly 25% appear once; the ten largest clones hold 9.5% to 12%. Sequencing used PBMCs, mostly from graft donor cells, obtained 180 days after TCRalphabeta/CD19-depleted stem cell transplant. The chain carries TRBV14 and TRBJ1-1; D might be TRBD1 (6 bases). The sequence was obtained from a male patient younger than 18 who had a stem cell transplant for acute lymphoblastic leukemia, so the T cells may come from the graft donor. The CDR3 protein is CASSQDFEGWGHGAFF. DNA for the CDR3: TGTGCCAGCAGCCAAGATTTTGAGGGGTGGGGGCACGGGGCTTTCTTT.